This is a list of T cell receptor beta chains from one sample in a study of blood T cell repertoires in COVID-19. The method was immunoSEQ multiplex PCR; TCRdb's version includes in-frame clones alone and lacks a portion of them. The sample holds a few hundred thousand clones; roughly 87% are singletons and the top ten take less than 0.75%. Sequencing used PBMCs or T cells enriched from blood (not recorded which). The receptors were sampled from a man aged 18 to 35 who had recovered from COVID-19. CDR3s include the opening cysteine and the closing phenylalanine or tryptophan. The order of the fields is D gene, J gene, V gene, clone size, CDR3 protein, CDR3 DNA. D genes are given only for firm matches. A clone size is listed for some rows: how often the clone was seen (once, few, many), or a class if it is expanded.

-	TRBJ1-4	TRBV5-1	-	CASSSTPNSNEKLFF	TGCGCCAGCAGCTCTACCCCAAATTCTAATGAAAAACTGTTTTTT
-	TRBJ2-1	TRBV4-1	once	CASSQAPTATNNEQFF	TGCGCCAGCAGCCAAGCCCCGACGGCGACAAACAATGAGCAGTTCTTC
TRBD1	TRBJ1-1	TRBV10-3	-	CAISRTGGNTEAFF	TGTGCCATCAGTCGGACAGGGGGTAACACTGAAGCTTTCTTT
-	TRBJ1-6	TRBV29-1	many	CSVGEYNSPLHF	TGCAGCGTTGGGGAGTATAATTCACCCCTCCACTTT
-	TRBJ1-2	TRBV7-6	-	CASSLGLEGTHGYTF	TGTGCCAGCAGCTTAGGCCTAGAGGGTACTCATGGCTACACCTTC
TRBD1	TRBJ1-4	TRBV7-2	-	CASSSKTGGEKLFF	TGTGCCAGCAGCTCCAAGACAGGGGGTGAAAAACTGTTTTTT
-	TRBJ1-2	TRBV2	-	CASSEVGGNYGYTF	TGTGCCAGCAGTGAAGTTGGCGGTAACTATGGCTACACCTTC
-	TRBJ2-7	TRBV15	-	CATSREYYEQYF	TGTGCCACCAGCAGAGAGTACTACGAGCAGTACTTC
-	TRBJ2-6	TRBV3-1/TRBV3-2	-	CASRVGSGANVLTF	TGTGCTTCCAGGGTAGGCTCTGGGGCCAACGTCCTGACTTTC
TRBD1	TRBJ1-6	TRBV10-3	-	CAISGTGYSPLHF	TGTGCCATCAGCGGGACAGGGTATTCACCCCTCCACTTT